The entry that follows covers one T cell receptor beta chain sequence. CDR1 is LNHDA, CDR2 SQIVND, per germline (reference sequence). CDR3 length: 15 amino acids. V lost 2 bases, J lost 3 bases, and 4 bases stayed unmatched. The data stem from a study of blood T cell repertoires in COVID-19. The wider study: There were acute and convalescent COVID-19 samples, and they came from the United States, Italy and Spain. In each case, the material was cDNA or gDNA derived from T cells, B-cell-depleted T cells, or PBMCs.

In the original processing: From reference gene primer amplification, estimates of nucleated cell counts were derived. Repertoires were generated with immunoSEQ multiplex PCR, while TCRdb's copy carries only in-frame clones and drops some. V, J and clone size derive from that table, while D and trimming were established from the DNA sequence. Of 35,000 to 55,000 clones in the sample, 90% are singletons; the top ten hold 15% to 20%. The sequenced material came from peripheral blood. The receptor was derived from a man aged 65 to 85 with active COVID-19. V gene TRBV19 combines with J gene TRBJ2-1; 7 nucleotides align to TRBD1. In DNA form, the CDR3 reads TGTGCCAGTAGTATATCCAGGGGGATCTACAATGAGCAGTTCTTC. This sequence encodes CASSISRGIYNEQFF.